Listed below are T cell receptor beta chains from one sample, sequenced in a study of cytomegalovirus exposure and HLA in healthy donors. Data came from immunoSEQ multiplex PCR; TCRdb stores just in-frame clones and leaves some out. The sample lists around 180,000 clones, around 81% occurring once. Sequenced input: PBMCs. The source is a woman aged 18 to 35 in good health and CMV-seropositive. Each CDR3 is given with its conserved first and last residue. A D gene is named only where the DNA matches it firmly. The listing skips clone size in some rows; elsewhere it reads once, few, many or a size class.

j_gene: TRBJ1-1
v_gene: TRBV18
d_gene: NA
abundance: once
CDR3nt: TGTGCCAGCTCGTACCCTACCGACACTGAAGCTTTCTTT
CDR3aa: CASSYPTDTEAFF

j_gene: TRBJ2-1
v_gene: TRBV4-3
d_gene: NA
abundance: once
CDR3nt: TGCGCCAGCAGCCAAGCCTGGACCTCGGGGGAGCAGTTCTTC
CDR3aa: CASSQAWTSGEQFF

j_gene: TRBJ1-2
v_gene: TRBV4-3
d_gene: TRBD1
abundance: NA
CDR3nt: TGCGCCAGCAGCCAAGATTCCGGGACAGGGGTTGGCTACACCTTC
CDR3aa: CASSQDSGTGVGYTF

j_gene: TRBJ2-5
v_gene: TRBV28
d_gene: NA
abundance: NA
CDR3nt: TGTGCCAGCAGTTTCGGAGCCTGGAAAGAGACCCAGTACTTC
CDR3aa: CASSFGAWKETQYF

j_gene: TRBJ1-1
v_gene: TRBV7-3
d_gene: TRBD1
abundance: NA
CDR3nt: TGTGCCAGCAGCTCTCCCGATCACAGGGGCGTGAACACTGAAGCTTTCTTT
CDR3aa: CASSSPDHRGVNTEAFF

j_gene: TRBJ1-1
v_gene: TRBV9
d_gene: NA
abundance: NA
CDR3nt: TGTGCCAGCAGCGTAATGGGCCAGATGAACACTGAAGCTTTCTTT
CDR3aa: CASSVMGQMNTEAFF

j_gene: TRBJ1-4
v_gene: TRBV6-5
d_gene: TRBD1
abundance: few
CDR3nt: TGTGCCAGCAGTTACTCCTGGACAGGGGGGAGTGAAAAACTGTTTTTT
CDR3aa: CASSYSWTGGSEKLFF

j_gene: TRBJ2-3
v_gene: TRBV7-3
d_gene: TRBD2
abundance: NA
CDR3nt: TGTGCCAGCAGCTCCGCGGGACTAGCGGGGGCCGGCACAGATACGCAGTATTTT
CDR3aa: CASSSAGLAGAGTDTQYF

j_gene: TRBJ2-7
v_gene: TRBV11-2
d_gene: NA
abundance: NA
CDR3nt: TGTGCCAGCAGCTTGGCGGGACTGAACTACGAGCAGTACTTC
CDR3aa: CASSLAGLNYEQYF

j_gene: TRBJ2-1
v_gene: TRBV2
d_gene: TRBD1
abundance: NA
CDR3nt: TGTGCCAGCAACCTAGGGGGCCCTATCAGAAAGAGCTCCTACAATGAGCAGTTCTTC
CDR3aa: CASNLGGPIRKSSYNEQFF

j_gene: TRBJ1-6
v_gene: TRBV4-2
d_gene: TRBD1
abundance: NA
CDR3nt: TGTGCCAGCAGCGAAGACAGGGAAATTTCACCCCTCCACTTT
CDR3aa: CASSEDREISPLHF

j_gene: TRBJ1-1
v_gene: TRBV5-1
d_gene: TRBD1
abundance: NA
CDR3nt: TGCGCCAGCACCAGTGGACAGGGGTTCACTGAAGCTTTCTTT
CDR3aa: CASTSGQGFTEAFF

j_gene: TRBJ2-1
v_gene: TRBV6-6
d_gene: NA
abundance: NA
CDR3nt: TGTGCCAGCACCTCGAGGGACAATGAGCAGTTCTTC
CDR3aa: CASTSRDNEQFF

j_gene: TRBJ2-5
v_gene: TRBV5-4
d_gene: TRBD2
abundance: NA
CDR3nt: TGTGCCAGCAGCCGAGGACTAGCAGGAGAGACCCAGTACTTC
CDR3aa: CASSRGLAGETQYF

j_gene: TRBJ1-2
v_gene: TRBV9
d_gene: NA
abundance: NA
CDR3nt: TGTGCCAGCAGCGTATATTCGGGGATTGGCTACACCTTC
CDR3aa: CASSVYSGIGYTF

j_gene: TRBJ1-6
v_gene: TRBV15
d_gene: NA
abundance: NA
CDR3nt: TGTGCCACCAGCACTGACACAGATTCACCCCTCCACTTT
CDR3aa: CATSTDTDSPLHF

j_gene: TRBJ1-1
v_gene: TRBV5-1
d_gene: NA
abundance: NA
CDR3nt: TGCGCCAGCAGCCCCACAGGGTCTGAGCACACTGAAGCTTTCTTT
CDR3aa: CASSPTGSEHTEAFF

j_gene: TRBJ1-2
v_gene: TRBV6-5
d_gene: TRBD1
abundance: NA
CDR3nt: TGTGCCAGCAGACGGACAGGGTCCCATGGCTACACCTTC
CDR3aa: CASRRTGSHGYTF

j_gene: TRBJ1-1
v_gene: TRBV7-8
d_gene: TRBD1
abundance: NA
CDR3nt: TGTGCCAGCAGCCGACAGGGACAGGGGGGGACTGAAGCTTTCTTT
CDR3aa: CASSRQGQGGTEAFF

j_gene: TRBJ1-6
v_gene: TRBV28
d_gene: TRBD1
abundance: once
CDR3nt: TGTGCCAGCAGAAAACCTCCAGGGGGCCTATCCTATAATTCACCCCTCCACTTT
CDR3aa: CASRKPPGGLSYNSPLHF

j_gene: TRBJ1-2
v_gene: TRBV7-9
d_gene: TRBD1
abundance: once
CDR3nt: TGTGCCAGCAGCTCATCCGGGACAGACACCCTGTATGGCTACACCTTC
CDR3aa: CASSSSGTDTLYGYTF

j_gene: TRBJ1-3
v_gene: TRBV7-8
d_gene: NA
abundance: NA
CDR3nt: TGTGCCAGCAGCTTAGAGACAGCGAGCTCTGGAAACACCATATATTTT
CDR3aa: CASSLETASSGNTIYF

j_gene: TRBJ2-3
v_gene: TRBV7-2
d_gene: NA
abundance: NA
CDR3nt: TGTGCCAGCAGCGGTGCTCCGAGGGCCTCGGCGGATACGCAGTATTTT
CDR3aa: CASSGAPRASADTQYF

j_gene: TRBJ1-3
v_gene: TRBV29-1
d_gene: TRBD1
abundance: NA
CDR3nt: TGCAGCGTGATGACAGGGGGTGGAAACACCATATATTTT
CDR3aa: CSVMTGGGNTIYF

j_gene: TRBJ1-2
v_gene: TRBV11-3
d_gene: TRBD1
abundance: NA
CDR3nt: TGTGCCAGCAGCTTAGTGGGGACAGGGGAAGGCTACACCTTC
CDR3aa: CASSLVGTGEGYTF

j_gene: TRBJ2-3
v_gene: TRBV5-4
d_gene: NA
abundance: NA
CDR3nt: TGTGCCAGCAGCTTTAACAGAGCTCCTACGCAGTATTTT
CDR3aa: CASSFNRAPTQYF

j_gene: TRBJ1-5
v_gene: TRBV2
d_gene: NA
abundance: NA
CDR3nt: TGTGCCAGCAGTGAGGTCGCAGGGAACAGCAATCAGCCCCAGCATTTT
CDR3aa: CASSEVAGNSNQPQHF

j_gene: TRBJ2-5
v_gene: TRBV6-6
d_gene: TRBD1
abundance: few
CDR3nt: TGTGCCAGCACTCTACAGGGGGCTAAAGAGACCCAGTACTTC
CDR3aa: CASTLQGAKETQYF

j_gene: TRBJ2-7
v_gene: TRBV11-2
d_gene: TRBD1
abundance: NA
CDR3nt: TGTGCCAGCAGCTTAGATGGGGGACAGGGTACCTCCTACGAGCAGTACTTC
CDR3aa: CASSLDGGQGTSYEQYF

j_gene: TRBJ1-3
v_gene: TRBV5-1
d_gene: NA
abundance: NA
CDR3nt: TGCGCCAGCAGCTTGGCAGGGATCGAGGGAAACACCATATATTTT
CDR3aa: CASSLAGIEGNTIYF

j_gene: TRBJ2-3
v_gene: TRBV25-1
d_gene: NA
abundance: once
CDR3nt: TGTGCCAGCAGTCCGTCGACAGACACAGATACGCAGTATTTT
CDR3aa: CASSPSTDTDTQYF

j_gene: TRBJ1-2
v_gene: TRBV28
d_gene: NA
abundance: NA
CDR3nt: TGTGCCAGCAATCCTGCGGGAGTGGGGTATGGCTACACCTTC
CDR3aa: CASNPAGVGYGYTF

j_gene: TRBJ2-5
v_gene: TRBV2
d_gene: NA
abundance: once
CDR3nt: TGTGCCAGCAGTGAACGACAGATCCAAGAGACCCAGTACTTC
CDR3aa: CASSERQIQETQYF

j_gene: TRBJ1-6
v_gene: TRBV10-2
d_gene: TRBD1
abundance: NA
CDR3nt: TGCGCCAGCCGGGACAGGGACAATTCACCCCTCCACTTT
CDR3aa: CASRDRDNSPLHF

j_gene: TRBJ1-1
v_gene: TRBV30
d_gene: TRBD1
abundance: once
CDR3nt: TGTGCCTGGGGAACAGGGGGCGCGGGAAGCACTGAAGCTTTCTTT
CDR3aa: CAWGTGGAGSTEAFF

j_gene: TRBJ2-6
v_gene: TRBV19
d_gene: NA
abundance: NA
CDR3nt: TGTGCCAGTAGGAGGGGACTGGCCTCTGGGGCCAACGTCCTGACTTTC
CDR3aa: CASRRGLASGANVLTF

j_gene: TRBJ1-5
v_gene: TRBV30
d_gene: TRBD1
abundance: NA
CDR3nt: TGTGCCTGGAGAGACAGGGGGGTGATTCAGCCCCAGCATTTT
CDR3aa: CAWRDRGVIQPQHF

j_gene: TRBJ2-5
v_gene: TRBV9
d_gene: TRBD1
abundance: NA
CDR3nt: TGTGCCGGCAGCGTTGGCCCGGGACAGGGCGAGACCCAGTACTTC
CDR3aa: CAGSVGPGQGETQYF

j_gene: TRBJ2-2
v_gene: TRBV10-2
d_gene: NA
abundance: NA
CDR3nt: TGCGCCAGCAGTGAGTTTGGCCTTTTACCGGGCACCGGGGAGCTGTTTTTT
CDR3aa: CASSEFGLLPGTGELFF

j_gene: TRBJ1-6
v_gene: TRBV7-2
d_gene: TRBD1
abundance: many
CDR3nt: TGTGCCAGCAGCTTGGGCCCCCCGGGACAGGTCGATTCACCCCTCCACTTT
CDR3aa: CASSLGPPGQVDSPLHF

j_gene: TRBJ1-6
v_gene: TRBV4-2
d_gene: TRBD1
abundance: NA
CDR3nt: TGTGCCAGCAGCCAGGAGGGGACAGGGGATAATTCACCCCTCCACTTT
CDR3aa: CASSQEGTGDNSPLHF

j_gene: TRBJ1-1
v_gene: TRBV25-1
d_gene: NA
abundance: NA
CDR3nt: TGTGCCAGCAGTGAATTAGGAGGGGGGGCTGAAGCTTTCTTT
CDR3aa: CASSELGGGAEAFF

j_gene: TRBJ1-1
v_gene: TRBV7-2
d_gene: NA
abundance: NA
CDR3nt: TGTGCCAGCAGCTTACGCAGTTTGAACACTGAAGCTTTCTTT
CDR3aa: CASSLRSLNTEAFF